The 21 T cell receptor beta chains below were found in one sample sequenced in a study of cytomegalovirus exposure and HLA in healthy donors. Produced via immunoSEQ multiplex PCR; TCRdb's table is partial and in-frame only. This repertoire shows 76,000 or so clones, 94% found once; its top ten account for around 2.1%. The sequencing sample was made of PBMCs. The receptors were gathered from a young woman in good health and CMV-seronegative.

CDR3 sequence: CASSPPFYEQYF. CDR3 in DNA: TGTGCCAGCAGTCCCCCTTTCTACGAGCAGTACTTC. This chain uses TRBV28 with TRBJ2-7; D is undetermined. This CDR3 region has 12 residues. Germline CDR1 MDHEN, CDR2 SYDVKM. V was cut by 5 bases and J by 3 bases, with 8 bases left in between.

The table lists this clone with a count of one. The chain has TRBV10-1 and TRBJ2-2; 7 nucleotides agree with TRBD1. CDR3 size: 15 residues. The germline V gene has CDR1 WNHNN and CDR2 SYGVQD (reference sequence). Trimming took 8 bases from V and 1 from J; bases not matched to a gene: 7. Here the CDR3 reads CASPARTGNTGELFF. The DNA for the CDR3 is TGCGCCAGCCCAGCCCGGACAGGGAACACCGGGGAGCTGTTTTTT.

The sample holds one count of this clone. The DNA of the CDR3 is TGTGCCAGCAGCTTGCAAAGGGGCGAATCACCCCTCCACTTT. Protein: CASSLQRGESPLHF. This rearrangement joins TRBV5-8 to TRBJ1-6; a weak D match, TRBD1 (5 bases). V lost 1 base, J lost 10 bases, and 12 bases lay in between. CDR1 SGHTS and CDR2 YDEGEE come from the germline V gene. The CDR3 runs 14 residues.

This clone was seen a handful of times. The chain links TRBV29-1 to TRBJ2-2; unclear D gene. Germline values: CDR1 SQVTM, CDR2 ANQGSEA. Trimming removed 7 bases at V and 0 bases at J, with 9 bases between. This CDR3 has 13 residues. The CDR3 here is CSAQNANTGELFF. For the CDR3, the DNA is TGCAGCGCACAAAACGCGAACACCGGGGAGCTGTTTTTT.

This clone was counted a single time. This sequence joins TRBV2 and TRBJ2-1; TRBD2 aligns across 10 bases. Germline V CDR1 and CDR2: SNHLY, FYNNEI. J gave up 2 bases and V 5 bases, and 6 bases lay outside the gene matches. The CDR3 extends over 16 amino acids. DNA for the CDR3: TGTGCCAGCAGTCCTCCCCTAGCGGGAGCCTACAATGAGCAGTTCTTC. This sequence encodes CASSPPLAGAYNEQFF.

The rearrangement uses TRBV19 and TRBJ2-5, with 9 bases that match TRBD1. The CDR3 length is 16 residues. V gave up 5 bases and J gave up 1 base; unmatched junction bases: 8. CDR1 is LNHDA and CDR2 is SQIVND in the germline V gene (reference sequence). CDR3 nucleotide sequence: TGTGCCAGTAGTCCTACAGGGGGCGTCGGCCAAGAGACCCAGTACTTC. Its protein product is CASSPTGGVGQETQYF.

The chain joins TRBV4-2 to TRBJ2-3, with D unresolved. Trimming left V 0 bases short and J 11 bases short, with 12 bases between. CDR3 size: 13 residues. Germline V gene lookup returns CDR1 LGHNA and CDR2 YNFKEQ. CDR3: CASSQDVDSGQYF. CDR3 coding DNA: TGTGCCAGCAGCCAAGACGTCGATTCGGGGCAGTATTTT.

V usage is TRBV6-1 and J usage is TRBJ2-2; a weak D match, TRBD2 (5 bases). Germline V gene lookup returns CDR1 MNHNS and CDR2 SASEGT. The CDR3 runs to 15 residues. V was shortened by 3 bases and J by 4 bases, with 12 bases between the two germline ends. In nucleotides, the CDR3 is TGTGCCAGCAGTGATTCTGGGCGGGTCACCGGGGAGCTGTTTTTT. This translates into CASSDSGRVTGELFF.

The chain joins TRBV4-1 to TRBJ2-7; no clear D. V shed 1 base and J shed 2 bases, with 9 bases lying between them. The V gene's germline CDR1 is MGHRA and CDR2 YSYEKL. The CDR3 has 14 residues. The CDR3 DNA is TGCGCCAGCAGCCAAGTTCAGGAAACCTACGAGCAGTACTTC. This gives the protein CASSQVQETYEQYF.

CDR3 nucleotide sequence: TGTGCCTGGAGTGAGGACAGATTCAATGAGCAGTTCTTC. Its protein is CAWSEDRFNEQFF. This sequence joins TRBV30 and TRBJ2-1; weak D call: TRBD1 (6 bases). Germline values: CDR1 GTSNPN, CDR2 SVGIG (reference sequence). V dropped 1 base and J dropped 6 bases, with 10 bases sitting between them. The CDR3 extends over 13 amino acids. The full variable domain, in which reference TRBV30 and TRBJ2-1 provide the parts outside the CDR3, is SQTIHQWPATLVQPVGSPLSLECTVEGTSNPNLYWYRQAAGRGLQLLFYSVGIGQISSEVPQNLSASRPQDRQFILSSKKLLLSDSGFYLCAWSEDRFNEQFFGPGTRLTVL.

The chain's CDR3 is CASGGTGTPEKLFF. The CDR3 DNA reads as TGTGCCAGCGGGGGGACAGGGACTCCTGAAAAACTGTTTTTT. The rearrangement links TRBV27 to TRBJ1-4; 9 nucleotides align to TRBD1. This CDR3 comprises 14 residues. V gave up 8 bases and J gave up 7 bases; unmatched junction bases: 8. The germline V gene encodes CDR1 MNHEY and CDR2 SMNVEV (reference sequence).

This chain joins TRBV12-1 and TRBJ1-1. TRBV12-1 is marked as a pseudogene. The CDR3 contains 16 residues. The CDR3: CASSLGVLGRRTEAFF. The CDR3 DNA follows: TGTGCCAGCAGCTTAGGTGTCTTGGGGAGGAGGACTGAAGCTTTCTTT.

This chain links TRBV4-1 with TRBJ2-2; D unclear. CDR1 and CDR2 from the germline V gene are MGHRA and YSYEKL. V was cut by 1 base and J by 4 bases, with 10 bases left in between. The length of the CDR3 is 15 residues. The CDR3 bases are TGCGCCAGCAGCCAAGTGGGCCAGAGCACCGGGGAGCTGTTTTTT. Translated, it gives CASSQVGQSTGELFF.

V gene TRBV11-2 combines with J gene TRBJ2-1; D is unresolved. V gave up 0 bases and J gave up 0 bases, with 6 bases separating them. Germline loops: CDR1 SGHAT, CDR2 FQNNGV. This CDR3 contains 15 residues. CDR3 sequence: CASSLDRSSYNEQFF. The CDR3 DNA reads as TGTGCCAGCAGCTTAGACCGTTCCTCCTACAATGAGCAGTTCTTC.

The chain couples TRBV4-1 to TRBJ2-1; possible D gene TRBD1, 6 bases. Germline V CDR1 and CDR2: MGHRA, YSYEKL. This CDR3 comprises 17 residues. V was pared by 4 bases and J by 0 bases, with 16 bases between. The CDR3 DNA is TGCGCCAGCAGCCCACCACCGGGGACACGCTCCTACAATGAGCAGTTCTTC. As protein: CASSPPPGTRSYNEQFF.

The gene calls are TRBV30 and TRBJ2-5; no reliable D call. The V gene's germline CDR1 is GTSNPN and CDR2 SVGIG (reference sequence). V was pared by 7 bases and J by 3 bases, with 15 bases between. The CDR3 runs to 13 residues. The CDR3: CAFDRSMKETQYF. Written as DNA, the CDR3 is TGTGCCTTCGATAGGAGTATGAAAGAGACCCAGTACTTC.

The chain employs TRBV15 and TRBJ2-2, with D unclear. V lost 1 base and J lost 3, with 9 bases in between. CDR1 and CDR2 (germline): LNHNV, YYDKDF (reference sequence). This CDR3 comprises 15 residues. CDR3 loop: CATSRGAGYTGELFF. The CDR3 DNA is TGTGCCACCAGCAGAGGGGCTGGATACACCGGGGAGCTGTTTTTT.

The J gene is TRBJ2-1, the V gene TRBV11-3, with 8 bases that match TRBD2. J was trimmed by 3 bases and V by 3 bases; bases with no gene match: 4. Germline V gene data show CDR1 as SGHNT and CDR2 as YENEEA. This CDR3 is built from 15 residues. This chain's CDR3 is CASSFRSGIYNEQFF. CDR3 nucleotides: TGTGCCAGCAGCTTTCGTAGCGGGATCTACAATGAGCAGTTCTTC. The variable domain in full, with the rest retrieved from reference TRBV11-3 and TRBJ2-1, is EAGVVQSPRYKIIEKKQPVAFWCNPISGHNTLYWYLQNLGQGPELLIRYENEEAVDDSQLPKDRFSAERLKGVDSTLKIQPAELGDSAVYLCASSFRSGIYNEQFFGPGTRLTVL.

This rearrangement joins TRBV28 to TRBJ2-3; 7 positions agree with TRBD2. This CDR3 comprises 14 residues. CDR1 MDHEN and CDR2 SYDVKM come from the germline V gene. Trimming cost V 7 bases and J 5 bases; bases outside gene matches: 9. As DNA, the CDR3 is TGTGCCAGCAACACGGCGGGAGTTGGAGATACGCAGTATTTT. Protein product: CASNTAGVGDTQYF.

This sequence joins TRBV11-1 and TRBJ2-6, with D perhaps TRBD2 (5 bases). The CDR3 runs to 17 residues. Germline V gene lookup returns CDR1 SGHAT and CDR2 FQDESV (reference sequence). The V and J ends lost 2 bases and 0 bases respectively, with 11 bases between them. The CDR3 region is CASSLMGGLSGANVLTF. The CDR3 DNA reads TGTGCCAGCAGCTTAATGGGCGGACTCTCTGGGGCCAACGTCCTGACTTTC. The variable domain in full, with the rest retrieved from reference TRBV11-1 and TRBJ2-6, is EAEVAQSPRYKITEKSQAVAFWCDPISGHATLYWYRQILGQGPELLVQFQDESVVDDSQLPKDRFSAERLKGVDSTLKIQPAELGDSAMYLCASSLMGGLSGANVLTFGAGSRLTVL.

The rearrangement uses TRBV28 and TRBJ2-3, with 8 bases that match TRBD2. Germline V gene data show CDR1 as MDHEN and CDR2 as SYDVKM. This CDR3 has 17 amino acids. Losses at the gene ends were 6 bases for V and 0 bases for J; bases not matched to a gene: 11. CDR3 sequence (DNA): TGTGCCAGCAGCCTGGCGGCGGGAGGATTGAGCACAGATACGCAGTATTTT. It translates to CASSLAAGGLSTDTQYF.